The clone carrying this T cell receptor (beta chain) was counted once. These data come from a study of graft-versus-host responses after intestinal transplantation. Across the whole study: Anti-thymocyte globulin induction was given to all recipients, followed by tacrolimus and steroids for around three years.

CDR3 length equals 14 residues. Trimming shortened V by 4 bases and J by 6 bases, and 12 bases separated the two germline ends. The germline gives CDR1 SGHTA, CDR2 FQGNSA. The assay was immunoSEQ multiplex PCR, and TCRdb's table has in-frame clones only and misses some. The repertoire holds more than 9,500 clones, about 94% seen once, with roughly 22% in the top ten. This receptor was identified in a human patient who received an intestinal transplant, so some T cells may come from the graft donor. The rearrangement joins TRBV7-2 to TRBJ1-4; D remains ambiguous. The specimen comprised PBMCs, sampled 109 to 110 days after intestinal transplant. CDR3 nucleotide sequence: TGTGCCAGCAGCTCCAACACGGCGCATGAAAAACTGTTTTTT. Translated, it gives CASSSNTAHEKLFF.